The next 8 T cell receptor beta chains were all read from a single sample in a study of long-term antiretroviral therapy in people with HIV. Survey-level resolution applied to immunoSEQ assay v3.0. Assay: immunoSEQ multiplex PCR; the TCRdb copy retains only in-frame clones and omits some. The data contain 9,000 to 10,000 clones, more than 80% of them singletons. Source: unsorted PBMCs, taken 0.7 years after starting antiretroviral therapy. These receptors originate from a man aged 35 to 55 with HIV.

In regard to this clone: One end of the junction is discordant with germline, which a read error may explain. The CDR3 spells CATSPPTGEFETQYF. In nucleotides, the CDR3 is TGTGCCACCAGCCCCCCGACAGGGGAATTTGAGACCCAGTACTTC. V is TRBV7-9 and J is TRBJ2-5, with 8 positions matching TRBD1. CDR1 is SEHNR and CDR2 is FQNEAQ in the germline V gene (reference sequence). This CDR3 has 15 residues.

The gene calls are TRBV19 and TRBJ1-2; 10 bases agree with TRBD1. The length of the CDR3 is 15 residues. The V gene's germline CDR1 is LNHDA and CDR2 SQIVND (reference sequence). V dropped 5 bases and J dropped 2; count of bases not matched to a gene: 5. The DNA of the CDR3 is TGTGCCAGTAGTCCAGCGGGACAGGGGAACTATGGCTACACCTTC. Translated, it gives CASSPAGQGNYGYTF.

The chain is built from TRBV15 and TRBJ2-7; 9 bases are shared with TRBD1. The CDR3 consists of 15 residues. V lost 4 bases, J lost 5 bases, and 9 bases stayed unmatched. Germline V gene lookup returns CDR1 LNHNV and CDR2 YYDKDF (reference sequence). CDR3 DNA sequence: TGTGCCACCAGCACCGCCGGGACAGGGTCTCACGAGCAGTACTTC. Translated, it gives CATSTAGTGSHEQYF. Variable domain in full (rest from reference TRBV15 and TRBJ2-7): DAMVIQNPRYQVTQFGKPVTLSCSQTLNHNVMYWYQQKSSQAPKLLFHYYDKDFNNEADTPDNFQSRRPNTSFCFLDIRSPGLGDTAMYLCATSTAGTGSHEQYFGPGTRLTVT.

The rearrangement joins TRBV5-5 to TRBJ2-1; maybe TRBD2 (6 bases). The CDR3 has 16 amino acids. Trimming removed 6 bases from V and 0 bases from J, with 16 bases in between. From germline, CDR1 is SGHKS and CDR2 YYEKEE (reference sequence). CDR3 protein: CASTTPGGSSYNEQFF. The CDR3, as DNA: TGTGCCAGCACCACTCCCGGGGGAAGCTCCTACAATGAGCAGTTCTTC.

The chain carries TRBV5-6 and TRBJ1-1; unclear D gene. Trimming left V 2 bases short and J 11 bases short, with 16 bases between. CDR3 length equals 13 residues. Germline assignment: CDR1 SGHDT and CDR2 YYEEEE. This CDR3 reads CASSFRSAYRAFF. The CDR3 DNA reads as TGTGCCAGCAGCTTTCGGTCCGCGTATCGCGCTTTCTTT.

The chain uses TRBV7-9 and TRBJ2-5; 7 nucleotides agree with TRBD1. This CDR3 has 14 residues. In germline, CDR1 is SEHNR, CDR2 FQNEAQ (reference sequence). V shed 4 bases, J shed 5 bases, and the junction held 7 bases outside the gene matches. The DNA for the CDR3 is TGTGCCAGCAGCTCCCGGCAGGACAGGGAGACCCAGTACTTC. Translating it yields CASSSRQDRETQYF.

The chain recombines TRBV5-1 with TRBJ1-5; a possible D gene is TRBD1 (5 bases). The CDR3 consists of 15 residues. Germline V gene lookup returns CDR1 SGHRS and CDR2 YFSETQ. V was shortened by 4 bases and J by 3 bases, with 14 bases between the two germline ends. CDR3 sequence (DNA): TGCGCCAGCAGCCTAGGAGGGGCAAACAATCAGCCCCAGCATTTT. Translation: CASSLGGANNQPQHF.

This clone showed up just a few times. J is TRBJ1-2 and V is TRBV2, with D hard to call. CDR1 and CDR2 from the germline V gene are SNHLY and FYNNEI. The CDR3 totals 16 residues. Between the trimmed V and J ends, which lost 4 bases and 8 bases, there was a span of 23 bases. CDR3 nucleotides: TGTGCCAGCAGTGGGGAGGACGGCGCCTTGGGTGAAGGCTACACCTTC. It is translated as CASSGEDGALGEGYTF.